These 29 T cell receptor beta chains came from one sample sequenced in a study of control samples from healthy donors and cancer patients. Measured with immunoSEQ multiplex PCR; TCRdb has only the in-frame clones, and not every one. The table lists 70,000 to 80,000 clones, approximately 88% of them singletons. The sample was blood. Every receptor here comes from a man between 50 and 59 years old in good health.

This clone was seen just once. The chain joins TRBV5-5 to TRBJ2-2; 8 bases are shared with TRBD2. The CDR3 loop spans 15 amino acids. CDR1 is SGHKS and CDR2 is YYEKEE in the germline V gene (reference sequence). Trimming took 1 base from V and 7 from J; bases not matched to a gene: 6. CDR3 sequence (DNA): TGTGCCAGCAGCTTGAACAGCGGGAGTGTCGGGGAGCTGTTTTTT. Translated, it gives CASSLNSGSVGELFF.

The chain uses TRBV11-2 and TRBJ2-7; D ambiguous. Germline V lookup: CDR1 SGHAT, CDR2 FQNNGV. The V gene lost 2 bases and the J gene lost 2 bases, with 4 bases spanning the gap. CDR3 length: 12 amino acids. As DNA, the CDR3 is TGTGCCAGCAGCTTATCTACCTACGAGCAGTACTTC. Its translation is CASSLSTYEQYF.

V is TRBV24-1 and J is TRBJ2-1, with D possibly matching TRBD2 (5 bases). The CDR3 totals 17 residues. V lost 5 bases and J 0 bases, leaving 16 bases between the germline ends. Germline V gene data show CDR1 as KGHDR and CDR2 as SFDVKD. For the CDR3, the DNA is TGTGCCACCAGTGGACTACACGATTTGAGCTCCTACAATGAGCAGTTCTTC. The encoded protein is CATSGLHDLSSYNEQFF.

The chain employs TRBV7-9 and TRBJ1-2, with D possibly being TRBD1 (6 bases). V lost 5 bases to trimming and J lost 0 bases, with 16 bases between them. Germline lookup yields CDR1 SEHNR and CDR2 FQNEAQ (reference sequence). The CDR3 length is 16 residues. This chain's CDR3 is CASSQVGDTTNYGYTF. The CDR3 DNA is TGTGCCAGCAGCCAAGTGGGGGACACTACTAACTATGGCTACACCTTC.

The chain links TRBV12-5 to TRBJ2-2; no firm D call. Trimming removed 1 base at V and 0 bases at J, with 6 bases between. The germline CDR1 and CDR2 sequences are LGHNT and FRNRAP. The CDR3 covers 15 residues. The CDR3 DNA reads as TGTGCTAGTGGTTTGGAAGGCCCGAACACCGGGGAGCTGTTTTTT. As protein: CASGLEGPNTGELFF. Full variable domain (remainder filled in from reference TRBV12-5 and TRBJ2-2): DARVTQTPRHKVTEMGQEVTMRCQPILGHNTVFWYRQTMMQGLELLAYFRNRAPLDDSGMPKDRFSAEMPDATLATLKIQPSEPRDSAVYFCASGLEGPNTGELFFGEGSRLTVL.

This chain joins TRBV30 and TRBJ1-4; D gene ambiguous. The CDR3 contains 14 residues. The germline CDR1 and CDR2 sequences are GTSNPN and SVGIG (reference sequence). The CDR3 reads CAASGPSTNEKLFF. CDR3 nucleotide sequence: TGTGCAGCTAGTGGCCCCTCAACTAATGAAAAACTGTTTTTT.

The chain recombines TRBV2 with TRBJ1-6; 9 positions match TRBD1. CDR1 and CDR2 from the germline V gene are SNHLY and FYNNEI. The CDR3 is made up of 13 amino acids. V was pared by 8 bases and J by 8 bases, with 4 bases of the junction left unmatched. This CDR3 is CASARTGDSPLHF. DNA for the CDR3: TGTGCCAGCGCTCGGACAGGGGATTCACCCCTCCACTTT.

The chain employs TRBV20-1 and TRBJ2-5; TRBD2 matches 7 bases. Germline-derived CDR1 and CDR2 are DFQATT and SNEGSKA (reference sequence). V gave up 3 bases and J gave up 4 bases; unmatched junction bases: 5. The CDR3 spans 13 residues. The CDR3 DNA reads as TGCAGTGCTAGTTTTGGCGGGAGAGAGACCCAGTACTTC. Translating gives CSASFGGRETQYF.

V usage is TRBV5-1 and J usage is TRBJ2-1; 14 bases are shared with TRBD2. The V gene's germline CDR1 is SGHRS and CDR2 YFSETQ. V gave up 0 bases and J gave up 8 bases; unmatched junction bases: 7. CDR3 size: 17 residues. The CDR3 DNA is TGCGCCAGCAGCTTGGGCGGACTAGCGGGAGGCCTAGATGAGCAGTTCTTC. It codes for CASSLGGLAGGLDEQFF.

As concerns this clone: Other nucleotide sequences from this sample produce the same CDR3. The chain combines TRBV7-2 with TRBJ1-1; D is unresolved. Per germline, CDR1 SGHTA and CDR2 FQGNSA. The CDR3 consists of 14 residues. V was shortened by 1 base and J by 0 bases, with 6 bases between the two germline ends. CDR3 protein: CASSLGQLNTEAFF. The CDR3 DNA is TGTGCCAGCAGCTTAGGGCAGTTGAACACTGAAGCTTTCTTT.

This clone was found a few times. The CDR3 nucleotides are TGTGCCAGCAGTGAGGGGGGTAGTTCGGGGTACAAGCAGTACTTC. Protein product: CASSEGGSSGYKQYF. V and J are TRBV25-1 and TRBJ2-7; tentative D call: TRBD2 (6 bases). The CDR3 has 15 amino acids. Germline V CDR1 and CDR2: MGHDK, SYGVNS. Deletions cut 3 bases from V and 8 bases from J, with 20 bases between.

This chain links TRBV12-5 with TRBJ2-5; D not resolved. This CDR3 has 13 residues. Germline V gives CDR1 LGHNT, CDR2 FRNRAP. V was clipped by 6 bases and J by 2 bases, with 10 bases between them. CDR3 residues: CASGPDWQETQYF. Written as DNA, the CDR3 is TGTGCTAGTGGCCCAGACTGGCAAGAGACCCAGTACTTC.

This rearrangement joins TRBV7-8 to TRBJ2-5; D unresolved. Germline CDR1 and CDR2: SGHVS and FQNEAQ. CDR3 length: 15 amino acids. The V end was cut by 5 bases, the J end by 2 bases, with 15 bases between. The CDR3 nucleotides are TGTGCCAGCAGCCCCTTCGGGCCAGCACAAGAGACCCAGTACTTC. Translated: CASSPFGPAQETQYF.

The V call is TRBV24-1, the J call TRBJ2-3; D call uncertain. V was clipped by 4 bases and J by 9 bases, with 10 bases between them. The CDR3 length is 12 residues. In germline, CDR1 is KGHDR, CDR2 SFDVKD. The CDR3, as DNA: TGTGCCACCAGTGAGACCGCAGCCACGCAGTATTTT. This gives the protein CATSETAATQYF.

The chain links TRBV4-3 to TRBJ2-3, with 12 bases identical to TRBD2. This CDR3 is built from 19 residues. Trimming took 0 bases from V and 3 from J; bases not matched to a gene: 10. The germline V gene has CDR1 LGHNA and CDR2 YSLEER. CDR3 DNA sequence: TGCGCCAGCAGCCAAGACGTGGAACTAGCGGGAGGTACTACAGATACGCAGTATTTT. As protein: CASSQDVELAGGTTDTQYF.

The J gene is TRBJ2-7, the V gene TRBV12-3 or TRBV12-4; D is perhaps TRBD1 or TRBD2 (5 bases each). CDR3 length equals 13 residues. Trimming stripped 6 bases from V and 7 bases from J, with 16 bases between. CDR3 amino acids: CASRPGTVLEQYF. In nucleotides, the CDR3 is TGTGCCAGCAGACCTGGGACCGTACTTGAGCAGTACTTC.

The rearrangement links TRBV6-5 to TRBJ2-7, with 10 bases matching TRBD2. Looked up from germline, CDR1 is MNHEY and CDR2 is SVGAGI. This CDR3 is built from 13 residues. V was pared by 2 bases and J by 10 bases, with 5 bases of the junction left unmatched. This CDR3 reads CASSYSLAGVQYF. CDR3 DNA: TGTGCCAGCAGTTACAGCCTAGCGGGAGTTCAGTACTTC.

This chain joins TRBV11-2 and TRBJ1-5; 8 nucleotides align to TRBD1. V lost 2 bases, J lost 7 bases, and 10 bases stayed unmatched. This CDR3 has 16 amino acids. Germline V gene data show CDR1 as SGHAT and CDR2 as FQNNGV. For the CDR3, the DNA is TGTGCCAGCAGCTTAAATCTCGGACAGGGAGGCCAGCCCCAGCATTTT. Translating it yields CASSLNLGQGGQPQHF.

The genes are TRBV24-1 and TRBJ1-5; D uncertain. Germline loops: CDR1 KGHDR, CDR2 SFDVKD. The CDR3 runs to 15 residues. The V end was cut by 2 bases, the J end by 0 bases, with 7 bases between. As DNA, the CDR3 is TGTGCCACCAGTGATTCGGGCCGTAGCAATCAGCCCCAGCATTTT. Its protein is CATSDSGRSNQPQHF.

CDR3 coding DNA: TGTGCCAGCAGCTTGTACGGGGGCACGGGCTATGGCTACACCTTC. Translated: CASSLYGGTGYGYTF. The chain joins TRBV5-6 to TRBJ1-2; TRBD1 is a possible D gene (6 bases). Germline values: CDR1 SGHDT, CDR2 YYEEEE. The CDR3 covers 15 residues. Deletions cut 1 base from V and 4 bases from J, with 14 bases between. The full variable domain, its missing parts supplied by reference TRBV5-6 and TRBJ1-2, is DAGVTQSPTHLIKTRGQQVTLRCSPKSGHDTVSWYQQALGQGPQFIFQYYEEEERQRGNFPDRFSGHQFPNYSSELNVNALLLGDSALYLCASSLYGGTGYGYTFGSGTRLTVV.

This chain links TRBV7-2 with TRBJ2-7; TRBD2 matches 8 bases. The germline V gene has CDR1 SGHTA and CDR2 FQGNSA. V shed 5 bases and J 4 bases; nucleotides not matched to a gene: 10. There are 15 residues in the CDR3. CDR3 DNA sequence: TGTGCCAGCAGCCATCGAGCGGGAGTGCCTTACGAGCAGTACTTC. It yields the protein CASSHRAGVPYEQYF.

The rearrangement joins TRBV28 to TRBJ2-7; D is ambiguous. This CDR3 is built from 13 residues. Germline CDR1 MDHEN, CDR2 SYDVKM. Between the trimmed V and J ends, which lost 3 bases and 4 bases, there was a span of 10 bases. The CDR3 loop reads CASSFVGLYEQYF. For the CDR3, the DNA is TGTGCCAGCAGTTTCGTAGGGTTGTACGAGCAGTACTTC.

The chain has TRBV5-1 and TRBJ2-2; D might be TRBD1 or TRBD2, each matching 5 bases. The V end lost 5 bases, the J end lost 2 bases, and 25 bases lay between the germline ends. CDR1 is SGHRS and CDR2 is YFSETQ in the germline V gene. CDR3 length: 19 amino acids. CDR3 sequence (DNA): TGCGCCAGCAGAAAGGGGATACTAGTCCTCGGGGCTAACACCGGGGAGCTGTTTTTT. It encodes CASRKGILVLGANTGELFF. Together with reference TRBV5-1 and TRBJ2-2, the CDR3 gives the full variable domain: KAGVTQTPRYLIKTRGQQVTLSCSPISGHRSVSWYQQTPGQGLQFLFEYFSETQRNKGNFPGRFSGRQFSNSRSEMNVSTLELGDSALYLCASRKGILVLGANTGELFFGEGSRLTVL.

The chain employs TRBV5-6 and TRBJ1-1; 10 positions match TRBD1. The CDR3 loop spans 14 amino acids. The germline V gene has CDR1 SGHDT and CDR2 YYEEEE. V dropped 5 bases and J dropped 1; count of bases not matched to a gene: 2. The CDR3 DNA reads as TGTGCCAGCAGTTGGGACAGGGGGAACACTGAAGCTTTCTTT. This encodes CASSWDRGNTEAFF. The full variable domain, its missing parts supplied by reference TRBV5-6 and TRBJ1-1, is DAGVTQSPTHLIKTRGQQVTLRCSPKSGHDTVSWYQQALGQGPQFIFQYYEEEERQRGNFPDRFSGHQFPNYSSELNVNALLLGDSALYLCASSWDRGNTEAFFGQGTRLTVV.

The chain links TRBV24-1 to TRBJ2-1; 14 bases line up with TRBD2. Germline CDR1 and CDR2: KGHDR and SFDVKD. The CDR3 totals 22 residues. V trimming: 2 bases; J trimming: 5 bases; junction bases outside the gene matches: 19. The DNA for the CDR3 is TGTGCCACCAGTGATTCCCGTCTTGGGACAGGGGGACTAGCGGGAGTGAACAATGAGCAGTTCTTC. Protein product: CATSDSRLGTGGLAGVNNEQFF.

The chain uses TRBV27 and TRBJ1-1; no reliable D call. CDR3 size: 15 residues. The V gene lost 2 bases and the J gene lost 6 bases, with 16 bases spanning the gap. Germline V lookup: CDR1 MNHEY, CDR2 SMNVEV (reference sequence). Here the CDR3 reads CASSLIGGGRPEAFF. The CDR3 bases are TGTGCCAGCAGTTTAATAGGTGGAGGGAGGCCTGAAGCTTTCTTT.

This clone has a single count. V and J are TRBV9 and TRBJ2-7; 9 bases fit TRBD2. Germline CDR1 reads SGDLS; CDR2 reads YYNGEE. V shed 4 bases, J shed 3 bases, and the junction held 8 bases outside the gene matches. The CDR3 runs 15 residues. The CDR3 DNA is TGTGCCAGCAGCCCCCGGACTAGCGTTAGCTACGAGCAGTACTTC. Translating it yields CASSPRTSVSYEQYF.

This clone showed up just once. The gene calls are TRBV4-2 and TRBJ2-3; 7 nucleotides align to TRBD2. V was pared by 1 base and J by 6 bases, with 10 bases of the junction left unmatched. CDR3 size: 16 residues. In germline, CDR1 is LGHNA, CDR2 YNFKEQ. This CDR3 is CASSQGGGGSGDTQYF. CDR3 in DNA: TGTGCCAGCAGCCAAGGGGGCGGCGGGAGTGGGGATACGCAGTATTTT.

The rearrangement links TRBV12-3 or TRBV12-4 to TRBJ2-7, with TRBD1 matching 7 bases. This CDR3 region has 13 residues. Trimming at V came to 7 bases and at J to 4 bases, leaving 7 bases not matched to a gene. The CDR3 nucleotides read TGTGCCAGCACCCTGACAGGGCGGTACGAGCAGTACTTC. Protein sequence: CASTLTGRYEQYF.